These 28 T cell receptor beta chains were all obtained from the same sample, sequenced in a study of tumor-infiltrating lymphocytes in primary liver carcinoma. The source material, 20-30 mg of unsorted bulk tissue, was used to co-extract RNA and DNA. cDNA specific to TCR beta was made from 500 ng of total RNA, with a constant-region primer employed for priming. For TCR beta, libraries were produced by three nested multiplex PCR rounds using slightly modified ARM-PCR. TRBV1-TRBV30 forward primers and a C-beta reverse primer were used in the first two PCR rounds, which each ran for around 11 cycles. TCRdb fed the multiplex PCR reads into MiXCR, producing one record per CDR3 protein. Counted here are about 120,000 distinct CDR3 sequences, less than 80% occurring once; the ten biggest clones make up over 7%. The sample taken for sequencing was liver tumor tissue from sampling region 1. Subset: tumor region T1, superior pole. The receptor source for this set is a woman aged 55 to 70 with primary liver carcinoma and hepatitis B virus infection.

The chain has TRBV7-9 and TRBJ2-3; D gene ambiguous. The CDR3 is made up of 16 amino acids. The V gene lost 1 base and the J gene lost 1 base, with 12 bases spanning the gap. The germline V gene has CDR1 SEHNR and CDR2 FQNEAQ (reference sequence). The CDR3, as DNA: TGTGCCAGCAGCTTAGAGGTCGGGTTCCGCACAGATACGCAGTATTTT. It encodes CASSLEVGFRTDTQYF.

Details on this clonotype: A clone one base away is much larger, so this may be a read error. The J gene is TRBJ1-2, the V gene TRBV6-5; a weak D match, TRBD1 (5 bases). The CDR3 contains 15 residues. CDR1 is MNHEY and CDR2 is SVGAGI in the germline V gene. The CDR3 sequence: CAGSYSREGRYGYTF. The CDR3 region has the DNA TGTGCCGGCAGTTACTCGCGAGAGGGGCGCTATGGCTACACCTTC.

For this clonotype: Just one base apart from a much larger clone, this may be a read error. This chain connects TRBV6-5 to TRBJ2-5, with a weak D call TRBD2 (5 bases). The V gene lost 2 bases and the J gene lost 4 bases, with 17 bases spanning the gap. The CDR3 is made up of 16 amino acids. Germline assignment: CDR1 MNHEY and CDR2 SVGAGI. The CDR3 protein is CASSYRELGLGETQYF. CDR3 bases: TGTGCCAGCAGTTACAGGGAGCTAGGACTGGGAGAGACCCAGTACTTC.

This clonotype was recorded at least ten times. The chain uses TRBV14 and TRBJ1-3; D is unresolved. The germline V gene has CDR1 SGHDN and CDR2 FVKESK. The length of the CDR3 is 12 residues. The ends were cut back, 4 bases at V and 3 bases at J, with 4 bases in the middle. CDR3 residues: CASSPFGNTIYF. DNA for the CDR3: TGTGCCAGCAGCCCCTTTGGAAACACCATATATTTT.

This clonotype has just a few counts. The CDR3 protein is CASRMDRTNTGELFF. The CDR3 bases are TGTGCCAGCAGGATGGACAGGACGAACACCGGGGAGCTGTTTTTT. The rearrangement joins TRBV2 to TRBJ2-2; 7 positions agree with TRBD1. Per the germline V gene, CDR1 is SNHLY and CDR2 is FYNNEI. The CDR3 is 15 residues long. Trimming removed 6 bases from V and 0 bases from J; junction bases left unmatched: 4.

Details on this clonotype: The junction and the germline gene differ at one end; a read error may be behind it. The V gene is TRBV6-1, the J gene TRBJ2-7, with D unresolved. The CDR3 runs to 13 residues. Germline CDR1 reads MNHNS; CDR2 reads SASEGT. CDR3 coding DNA: TGTGCCAGTAATGCTGTCTACTCCTACGGGCAGTACTTC. Its protein product is CASNAVYSYGQYF.

A word on this clonotype: The conserved phenylalanine or tryptophan normally closing the CDR3 is absent here, so this likely arose from a read error. This sequence joins TRBV11-3 and TRBJ2-1, with 8 bases matching TRBD2. There are 14 residues in the CDR3. Per germline, CDR1 SGHNT and CDR2 YENEEA. V shed 1 base, J shed 13 bases, and the junction held 9 bases outside the gene matches. CDR3 in amino acids: CASSLGAGGFEQFL. For the CDR3, the DNA is TGTGCCAGCAGCTTAGGCGCGGGAGGATTCGAACAGTTCCTC.

This sequence joins TRBV12-3 or TRBV12-4 and TRBJ1-5, with TRBD1 matching over 10 bases. The CDR3 is 18 amino acids. V lost 11 bases and J lost 16; bases outside the gene matches: 32. The CDR3 here is CAALRTCRDRGSDQPHHF. DNA for the CDR3: TGTGCCGCACTCCGAACATGCCGGGACAGGGGATCGGATCAGCCGCATCATTTT.

This clonotype was seen at least ten times. J is TRBJ2-1 and V is TRBV29-1; TRBD1 aligns across 10 bases. The V segment lost 7 bases and the J segment 9 bases; nucleotides outside the gene matches: 6. CDR3 length: 12 residues. Germline V gene lookup returns CDR1 SQVTM and CDR2 ANQGSEA. This CDR3 reads CSAGTGVGEQFF. CDR3 nucleotide sequence: TGCAGCGCCGGGACAGGGGTTGGTGAGCAGTTCTTC.

About this clonotype: This clone may be a read error of a much larger clone one base away. The gene calls are TRBV10-2 and TRBJ2-2; no reliable D call. CDR1 is WSHSY and CDR2 is SAAADI in the germline V gene. Trimming cost V 7 bases and J 4 bases, with 16 bases left between them. The CDR3 has 15 residues. CDR3 in amino acids: CASTDTTGRTGELFF. In DNA form, the CDR3 reads TGCGCCAGCACAGACACGACTGGGCGCACCGGGGAGCTGTTTTTT.

As to this clonotype: One junction end disagrees with the germline gene, perhaps due to a read error. This chain connects TRBV11-2 to TRBJ1-5; perhaps TRBD1 as D (5 bases). The CDR3 contains 14 residues. Germline CDR1 SGHAT, CDR2 FQNNGV. The CDR3 DNA reads as TGTGTCAGCAGCTTACTGTCGGGGGATCAGTCCCAGCATTTT. Its translation: CVSSLLSGDQSQHF.

This clonotype came up many times. A much bigger clone sits one base away, suggesting this may be a read error. The rearrangement joins TRBV11-3 to TRBJ1-1; D not certain. Trimming pared 5 bases from V and 3 bases from J, leaving 7 bases between. The CDR3 has 12 residues. Germline assignment: CDR1 SGHNT and CDR2 YENEEA. The CDR3 region has the DNA TGTGCCAGCAGCAGAGGGTACACTGAAGCTTTCTTT. The encoded protein is CASSRGYTEAFF.

This clonotype was picked up many times. This sequence joins TRBV12-3 or TRBV12-4 and TRBJ1-5; TRBD1 might be the D (5 bases). The CDR3 sequence is 15 residues long. Trimming took 1 base from V and 0 from J, leaving 7 bases between them. The CDR3 region is CASSLGQHSNQPQHF. The CDR3 DNA sequence: TGTGCCAGCAGTTTAGGACAGCATAGCAATCAGCCCCAGCATTTT.

On this clonotype: At one of its ends the junction is not consistent with the germline gene, which may arise from a read error. The genes are TRBV6-5 and TRBJ1-2; no definite D call. The length of the CDR3 is 13 residues. Germline loops: CDR1 MNHEY, CDR2 SVGAGI. CDR3 nucleotides: TGTACCAGCAGTTATGGAACGCACGATGACTACACCTTC. This translates into CTSSYGTHDDYTF.

Details on this clonotype: At one boundary the junction diverges from the germline segment, which might be a read error. The chain carries TRBV11-3 and TRBJ2-3, with 11 nucleotides matching TRBD2. This CDR3 comprises 14 residues. Looked up from germline, CDR1 is SGHNT and CDR2 is YENEEA. Written as DNA, the CDR3 is TGTGCCTCCGGGGCTAGCGGGAGGAGAGATACGCAACGTTTT. As protein: CASGASGRRDTQRF.

With regard to this clonotype: Its ends do not fully match the called genes, so a read error is possible. The CDR3 DNA sequence: TGTGCCAACAGCTTACAACTCCGGGTAGAGCAGTTCTTC. Translation: CANSLQLRVEQFF. This chain uses TRBV7-2 with TRBJ2-1, with unresolved D. There are 13 residues in the CDR3. Germline CDR1 is SGHTA and CDR2 is FQGNSA.

This clonotype was detected many times. This sequence may be a read error, since a much larger clone differs from it by one base. The J gene is TRBJ2-3, the V gene TRBV11-2, with 12 bases identical to TRBD2. The CDR3 runs to 17 residues. Germline CDR1 is SGHAT and CDR2 is FQNNGV. The CDR3 is CASSPRLAGASTDAQYF. The DNA for the CDR3 is TGTGCCAGCAGCCCGCGACTAGCGGGGGCTAGCACAGATGCGCAGTATTTT.

Regarding this clonotype: This may come from a read error, since a much larger clone is one base off. The chain carries TRBV12-3 or TRBV12-4 and TRBJ2-1; perhaps TRBD2 as D (5 bases). This CDR3 is built from 14 residues. The CDR3 DNA sequence: TGTGCCAGCAGGGCCGGACTCCTCTACGATGAGCAGTTCTTC. It encodes CASRAGLLYDEQFF.

The chain uses TRBV5-4 and TRBJ2-3; D might be TRBD1 (5 bases). With the DNA end fitting TRBJ1-5 better, the J assignment may be wrong. Germline assignment: CDR1 SGHNT and CDR2 YYREEE (reference sequence). The CDR3 runs to 13 residues. As DNA, the CDR3 is TGTGCCAGCAGCGACCAGGGCACAGATACGCAGCATTTT. This encodes CASSDQGTDTQHF.

To note about this clonotype: Germline is not matched at one junction end, which may reflect a read error. The chain uses TRBV6-1 and TRBJ1-5; unclear D gene. From germline, CDR1 is MNHNS and CDR2 SASEGT. CDR3 size: 19 residues. CDR3 protein: CASMELGSRYGYSNQPQYF. CDR3 DNA: TGTGCCAGCATGGAACTGGGGAGTCGGTATGGTTATAGCAATCAGCCCCAGTACTTT.

Of note for this clonotype: Since a much larger clone is just one base distant, this may be a read error. The chain links TRBV12-3 or TRBV12-4 to TRBJ2-1, with 11 bases that match TRBD2. This CDR3 comprises 16 residues. The V segment lost 5 bases and the J segment 5 bases; nucleotides outside the gene matches: 8. CDR3 amino acids: CASSPPGTSGNNEQFF. The CDR3 nucleotides are TGTGCCAGCAGTCCCCCCGGGACTAGCGGCAACAATGAGCAGTTCTTC.

Ten or more counts support this clonotype. The chain carries TRBV6-5 and TRBJ2-7; TRBD1 is a possible D gene (5 bases). This CDR3 spans 12 amino acids. Germline CDR1 reads MNHEY; CDR2 reads SVGAGI. The germline V and J ends were trimmed by 5 bases and 6 bases, with 11 bases remaining between them. The CDR3 DNA sequence: TGTGCCAGCAGTCCCCAGGGCCGCGAGCAGTACTTC. Its protein is CASSPQGREQYF.

Comments on this clonotype: This may be a read error: a much more frequent sequence differs by one nucleotide. J is TRBJ2-1 and V is TRBV29-1; 9 bases are shared with TRBD2. Germline V gene sequence: CDR1 SQVTM, CDR2 ANQGSEA. The trim removed 7 bases at V and 7 bases at J, leaving 8 bases unmatched. The CDR3 spans 13 residues. The CDR3 nucleotides are TGCAGCGCCCGAACTAGCGGGTGTAATGAGCAGTTCTTC. The encoded protein is CSARTSGCNEQFF.

This clonotype was found many times. The J gene is TRBJ1-2, the V gene TRBV12-3 or TRBV12-4, with no clear D. CDR3 length equals 12 residues. With 5 bases removed from V and 8 bases from J, the gap between germline ends came to 12 bases. The CDR3 is CASSPVGRGYTF. The CDR3 coding sequence is TGTGCCAGCAGTCCCGTAGGACGGGGCTACACCTTC.

Comment on this clonotype: The germline gene is not matched at one end of the junction; a read error may be the cause. V and J are TRBV11-2 and TRBJ2-1; a weak D match, TRBD2 (5 bases). The CDR3 runs 15 residues. Per germline, CDR1 SGHAT and CDR2 FQNNGV. DNA for the CDR3: TGTGCCAGCAGCTTAAGAACAAGCGGATACAATGAGCAGTTATTC. Translating it yields CASSLRTSGYNEQLF.

The sample holds many counts of this clonotype. The J gene is TRBJ2-3, the V gene TRBV28; D remains ambiguous. The V end lost 8 bases, the J end lost 1 base, and 7 bases lay between the germline ends. Per the germline V gene, CDR1 is MDHEN and CDR2 is SYDVKM. This CDR3 is built from 12 residues. The CDR3 is CASQTGTDTQYF. DNA for the CDR3: TGTGCCAGCCAAACAGGCACAGATACGCAGTATTTT.

With respect to this clonotype: This may stem from a read error, because a much larger clone lies one nucleotide away. The chain recombines TRBV6-5 with TRBJ1-3; no clear D. The CDR3 runs to 12 residues. Looked up from germline, CDR1 is MNHEY and CDR2 is SVGAGI. CDR3 in amino acids: CASRSLRNSIYF. As DNA, the CDR3 is TGTGCCAGCAGGTCTCTAAGAAACAGCATATATTTT.

This clonotype was detected only a few times. The genes are TRBV5-6 and TRBJ2-7; D is unclear. The CDR3 spans 11 residues. Germline V lookup: CDR1 SGHDT, CDR2 YYEEEE. Trimming stripped 0 bases from V and 5 bases from J, with 3 bases between. CDR3 coding DNA: TGTGCCAGCAGCTTGGTCAACGAGCAGTACTTC. Protein: CASSLVNEQYF.